This passage covers 14 T cell receptor beta chains from one sample sequenced in a study of graft-versus-host responses after intestinal transplantation listed by TCRdb under 2021. For these TCRs, the target antigens are not known. The library came from the immunoSEQ multiplex PCR assay. TCRdb holds this immuneACCESS table with in-frame rearrangements only. Some clones are missing; in checked studies, unresolved V genes explain under half, and the rest has no known cause. The sample has 100,000 or so clones on record, approximately 95% of them singletons. Around 1.1% of the sample rests with the top ten. The time point label of this sample denotes: cells obtained before transplantation from donor or recipient. The sequencing used unstimulated CD8+ T cells sorted from spleen or lymph node cells, collected before transplant. The origin of the receptors is a human donor who was the organ donor for an intestinal transplant.

In the case of this clone: An end of the junction differs from the germline gene, which may be a read error. The chain recombines TRBV5-1 with TRBJ1-2, with 8 bases that match TRBD1. Germline values: CDR1 SGHRS, CDR2 YFSETQ. This CDR3 is built from 13 residues. This CDR3 reads CVSSLGRGLSYTF. The DNA for the CDR3 is TGCGTCAGCAGCTTAGGCAGGGGGCTTAGCTACACCTTC.

The chain uses TRBV7-2 and TRBJ2-7; TRBD2 aligns across 7 bases. V was clipped by 4 bases and J by 7 bases; unmatched bases: 10. The CDR3 length is 14 residues. The germline V gene encodes CDR1 SGHTA and CDR2 FQGNSA. The CDR3 reads CASSWGEGPGEQYF. The DNA of the CDR3 is TGTGCCAGCAGCTGGGGGGAGGGGCCTGGGGAGCAGTACTTC.

The rearrangement uses TRBV11-2 and TRBJ2-2, with D unclear. Deletions cut 5 bases from V and 8 bases from J, with 9 bases between. In germline, CDR1 is SGHAT, CDR2 FQNNGV. The CDR3 has 12 amino acids. CDR3 nucleotide sequence: TGTGCCAGCAGCCGACATCGGGGGGAGCTGTTTTTT. Protein product: CASSRHRGELFF.

The V and J genes are TRBV4-1 and TRBJ1-1; 7 bases match TRBD1. The germline CDR1 and CDR2 sequences are MGHRA and YSYEKL. The V and J ends lost 2 bases and 4 bases, in that order; junction bases with no gene match: 4. CDR3 length: 14 amino acids. The CDR3, as DNA: TGCGCCAGCAGCCAACCGACAGGGCGCACTGAAGCTTTCTTT. As protein: CASSQPTGRTEAFF.

This clone was counted only a few times. The V and J genes are TRBV6-5 and TRBJ2-3; a weak D match, TRBD2 (6 bases). CDR1 is MNHEY and CDR2 is SVGAGI in the germline V gene. Trimming left V 6 bases short and J 4 bases short, with 14 bases between. This CDR3 has 14 amino acids. CDR3 region: CASRTSGEADTQYF. In DNA form, the CDR3 reads TGTGCCAGCAGGACATCCGGGGAGGCAGATACGCAGTATTTT.

CDR3 bases: TGCGCCAGCAGCTCCGGGACAGGGTCCCAGCCCCAGCATTTT. Amino acids: CASSSGTGSQPQHF. The chain uses TRBV4-1 and TRBJ1-5; 9 nucleotides line up with TRBD1. Germline V lookup: CDR1 MGHRA, CDR2 YSYEKL. There are 14 residues in the CDR3. J gave up 7 bases and V 5 bases, and 6 bases lay outside the gene matches.

This chain joins TRBV29-1 and TRBJ1-2, with 7 bases that match TRBD1. The CDR3 has 12 residues. V was clipped by 6 bases and J by 3 bases; unmatched bases: 4. Germline lookup yields CDR1 SQVTM and CDR2 ANQGSEA. The CDR3 DNA sequence: TGCAGCGTCACAGGGGTTCACTATGGCTACACCTTC. Its translation is CSVTGVHYGYTF.

This CDR3 is CASSAQGQGLNEQFF. The CDR3 coding sequence is TGTGCCAGCAGCGCCCAGGGACAGGGTTTGAATGAGCAGTTCTTC. This chain uses TRBV5-6 with TRBJ2-1; 9 bases fit TRBD1. CDR1 and CDR2 (germline): SGHDT, YYEEEE. V trimming: 4 bases; J trimming: 7 bases; junction bases outside the gene matches: 9. The length of the CDR3 is 15 residues.

The chain combines TRBV5-1 with TRBJ1-2, with D maybe TRBD1 (5 bases). The CDR3 covers 13 residues. Germline CDR1 reads SGHRS; CDR2 reads YFSETQ. The ends were cut back, 9 bases at V and 8 bases at J, with 20 bases in the middle. The CDR3 reads CATQDDRLLGYTF. The DNA for the CDR3 is TGCGCCACCCAGGACGACAGATTGCTGGGCTACACCTTC.

V gene TRBV19 combines with J gene TRBJ2-1; D is perhaps TRBD2 (5 bases). This CDR3 spans 15 amino acids. CDR1 is LNHDA and CDR2 is SQIVND in the germline V gene (reference sequence). The V and J ends lost 7 bases and 2 bases respectively, with 15 bases between them. CDR3 coding DNA: TGTGCCAGTACCATATTCACCGGGACCTACAATGAGCAGTTCTTC. Protein sequence: CASTIFTGTYNEQFF.

This CDR3 is CASSVAEGLAAKTQYF. CDR3 coding DNA: TGTGCCAGCAGCGTAGCTGAGGGACTAGCGGCAAAGACCCAGTACTTC. The V and J genes are TRBV9 and TRBJ2-5, with 11 bases fitting TRBD2. The CDR3 spans 16 residues. The trim removed 0 bases at V and 6 bases at J, leaving 7 bases unmatched. The germline CDR1 and CDR2 sequences are SGDLS and YYNGEE.

The chain uses TRBV4-1 and TRBJ2-5; the match to TRBD1 covers 7 bases. J lost 2 bases, V lost 0 bases, and 6 bases had no gene match. The CDR3 extends over 16 amino acids. In germline, CDR1 is MGHRA, CDR2 YSYEKL. This chain's CDR3 is CASSQDAARGQETQYF. The CDR3 DNA sequence: TGCGCCAGCAGCCAAGATGCAGCCAGGGGGCAAGAGACCCAGTACTTC.

The genes are TRBV5-4 and TRBJ2-3; D may be TRBD1 (5 bases). The CDR3 covers 13 residues. Germline CDR1 SGHNT, CDR2 YYREEE (reference sequence). V lost 2 bases, J lost 3 bases, and 7 bases lay in between. The CDR3 loop is CASSFGATDTQYF. The CDR3 region has the DNA TGTGCCAGCAGCTTTGGGGCGACAGATACGCAGTATTTT.

The genes are TRBV5-1 and TRBJ2-5; 7 bases agree with TRBD2. Trimming took 0 bases from V and 7 from J; bases not matched to a gene: 12. The CDR3 loop spans 16 amino acids. Germline V CDR1 and CDR2: SGHRS, YFSETQ. DNA of the CDR3: TGCGCCAGCAGCTTGGGGGGGGGTCGTCGGGTCTGGACCCAGTACTTC. This gives the protein CASSLGGGRRVWTQYF.